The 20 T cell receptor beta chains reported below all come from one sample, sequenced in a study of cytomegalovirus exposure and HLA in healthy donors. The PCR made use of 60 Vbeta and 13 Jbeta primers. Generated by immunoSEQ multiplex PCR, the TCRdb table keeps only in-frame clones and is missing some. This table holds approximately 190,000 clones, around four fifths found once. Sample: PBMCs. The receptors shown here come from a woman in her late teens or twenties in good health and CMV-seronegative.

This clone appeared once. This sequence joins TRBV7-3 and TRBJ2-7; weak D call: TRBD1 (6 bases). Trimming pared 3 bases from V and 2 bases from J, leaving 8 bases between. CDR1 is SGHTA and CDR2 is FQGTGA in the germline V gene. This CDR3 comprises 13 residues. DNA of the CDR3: TGTGCCAGCAGCTTGGACAGAACCTACGAGCAGTACTTC. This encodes CASSLDRTYEQYF.

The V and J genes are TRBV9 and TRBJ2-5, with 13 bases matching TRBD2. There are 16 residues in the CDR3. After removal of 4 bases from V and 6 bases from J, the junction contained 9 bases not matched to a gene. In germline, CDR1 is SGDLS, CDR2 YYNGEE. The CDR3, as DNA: TGTGCCAGCAGCCCAGGACTAGCGGGAGAGGTGAAGACCCAGTACTTC. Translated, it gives CASSPGLAGEVKTQYF.

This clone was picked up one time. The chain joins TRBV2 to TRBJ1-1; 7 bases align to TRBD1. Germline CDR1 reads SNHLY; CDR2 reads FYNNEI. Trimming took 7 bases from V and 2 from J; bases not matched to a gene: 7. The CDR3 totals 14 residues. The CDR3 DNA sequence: TGTGCCAGCACAAAGGGACAGTTAAACACTGAAGCTTTCTTT. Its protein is CASTKGQLNTEAFF. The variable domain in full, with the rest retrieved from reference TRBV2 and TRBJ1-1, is EPEVTQTPSHQVTQMGQEVILRCVPISNHLYFYWYRQILGQKVEFLVSFYNNEISEKSEIFDDQFSVERPDGSNFTLKIRSTKLEDSAMYFCASTKGQLNTEAFFGQGTRLTVV.

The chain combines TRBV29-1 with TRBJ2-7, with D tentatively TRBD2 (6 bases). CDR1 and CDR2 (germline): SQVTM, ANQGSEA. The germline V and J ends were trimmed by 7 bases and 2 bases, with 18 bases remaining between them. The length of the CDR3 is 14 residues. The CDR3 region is CSGKAAGNAYEQYF. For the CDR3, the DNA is TGCAGCGGGAAAGCGGCGGGGAATGCCTACGAGCAGTACTTC.

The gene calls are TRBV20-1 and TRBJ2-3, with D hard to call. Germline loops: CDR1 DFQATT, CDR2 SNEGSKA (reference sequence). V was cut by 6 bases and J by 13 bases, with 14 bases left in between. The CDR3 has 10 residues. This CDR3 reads CSAVTRVEYF. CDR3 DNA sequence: TGCAGTGCCGTCACCCGCGTGGAGTATTTT.

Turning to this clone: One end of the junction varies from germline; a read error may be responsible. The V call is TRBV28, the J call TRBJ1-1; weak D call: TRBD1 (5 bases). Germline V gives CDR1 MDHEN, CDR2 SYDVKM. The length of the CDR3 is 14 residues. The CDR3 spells CASGLGAMNTEAFF. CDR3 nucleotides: TGTGCCAGCGGTTTAGGGGCAATGAACACTGAAGCTTTCTTT.

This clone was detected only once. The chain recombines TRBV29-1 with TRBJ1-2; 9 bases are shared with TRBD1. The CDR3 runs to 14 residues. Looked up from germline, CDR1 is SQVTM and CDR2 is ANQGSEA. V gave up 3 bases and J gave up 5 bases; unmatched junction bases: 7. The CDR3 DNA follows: TGCAGCGTTGATTGGGACAGGGAATCTTATGGCTACACCTTC. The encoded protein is CSVDWDRESYGYTF.

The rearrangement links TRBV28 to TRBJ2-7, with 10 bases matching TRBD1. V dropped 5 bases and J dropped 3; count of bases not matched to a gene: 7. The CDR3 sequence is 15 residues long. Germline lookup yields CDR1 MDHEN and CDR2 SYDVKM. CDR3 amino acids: CASSHPGTGDYEQYF. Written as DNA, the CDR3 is TGTGCCAGCAGTCACCCCGGGACAGGGGACTACGAGCAGTACTTC. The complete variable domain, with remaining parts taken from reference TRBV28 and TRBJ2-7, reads DVKVTQSSRYLVKRTGEKVFLECVQDMDHENMFWYRQDPGLGLRLIYFSYDVKMKEKGDIPEGYSVSREKKERFSLILESASTNQTSMYLCASSHPGTGDYEQYFGPGTRLTVT.

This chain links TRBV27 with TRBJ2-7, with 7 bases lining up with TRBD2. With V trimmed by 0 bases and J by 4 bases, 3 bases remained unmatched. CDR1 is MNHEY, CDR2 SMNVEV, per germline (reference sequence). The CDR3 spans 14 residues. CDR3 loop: CASSLSGGVYEQYF. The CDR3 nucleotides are TGTGCCAGCAGTTTATCGGGAGGGGTTTACGAGCAGTACTTC.

The CDR3 nucleotides read TGTGCCAGCAGCTTAGCCCCGGGACAAAACTACGAGCAGTACTTC. Its protein product is CASSLAPGQNYEQYF. This rearrangement joins TRBV7-2 to TRBJ2-7; a weak D match, TRBD1 (6 bases). The CDR3 is made up of 15 amino acids. In germline, CDR1 is SGHTA, CDR2 FQGNSA. Between the trimmed V and J ends, which lost 0 bases and 3 bases, there was a span of 12 bases. The variable domain in full, with the rest retrieved from reference TRBV7-2 and TRBJ2-7, is GAGVSQSPSNKVTEKGKDVELRCDPISGHTALYWYRQSLGQGLEFLIYFQGNSAPDKSGLPSDRFSAERTGGSVSTLTIQRTQQEDSAVYLCASSLAPGQNYEQYFGPGTRLTVT.

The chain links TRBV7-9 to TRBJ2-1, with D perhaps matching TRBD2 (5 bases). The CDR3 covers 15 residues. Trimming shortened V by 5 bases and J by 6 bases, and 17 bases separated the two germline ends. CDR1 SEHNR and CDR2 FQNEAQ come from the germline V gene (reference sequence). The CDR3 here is CASSPSGILSNEQFF. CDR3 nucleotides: TGTGCCAGCAGCCCCTCCGGGATACTCTCCAATGAGCAGTTCTTC.

The CDR3 spells CASSSGGLSTGELFF. CDR3 DNA sequence: TGTGCCAGCAGCTCGGGGGGGCTGAGCACCGGGGAGCTGTTTTTT. V and J are TRBV6-5 and TRBJ2-2; TRBD2 matches at 8 bases. The germline V gene has CDR1 MNHEY and CDR2 SVGAGI. The CDR3 extends over 15 amino acids. Trimming at V came to 6 bases and at J to 4 bases, leaving 7 bases not matched to a gene.

CDR3 nucleotide sequence: TGCGCCAGCAGCGGACAGGGAGGAGAGACCCAGTACTTC. Encoded protein: CASSGQGGETQYF. The chain recombines TRBV10-1 with TRBJ2-5; TRBD1 aligns across 8 bases. This CDR3 has 13 residues. V trimming: 6 bases; J trimming: 4 bases; junction bases outside the gene matches: 4. Germline V gene lookup returns CDR1 WNHNN and CDR2 SYGVQD (reference sequence).

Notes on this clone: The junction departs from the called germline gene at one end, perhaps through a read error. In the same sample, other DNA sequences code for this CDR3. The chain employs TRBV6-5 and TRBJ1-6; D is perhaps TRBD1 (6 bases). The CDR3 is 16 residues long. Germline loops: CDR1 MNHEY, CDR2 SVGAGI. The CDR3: CASSYSPTGTNSPLHF. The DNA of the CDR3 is TGTGCCAGCAGTTACTCGCCGACAGGAACTAATTCCCCCCTCCACTTT.

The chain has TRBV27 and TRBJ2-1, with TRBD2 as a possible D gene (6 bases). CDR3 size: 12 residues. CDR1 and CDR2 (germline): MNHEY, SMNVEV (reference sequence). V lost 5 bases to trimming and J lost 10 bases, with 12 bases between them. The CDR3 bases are TGTGCCAGCAGTCTGGGACTTGGCGAGCAGTTCTTC. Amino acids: CASSLGLGEQFF.

The CDR3 DNA reads as TGCGCCAGCAGCCGGGACAGAACTACCACTGAAGCTTTCTTT. Translation gives CASSRDRTTTEAFF. The chain joins TRBV5-1 to TRBJ1-1, with 7 bases fitting TRBD1. Germline CDR1 reads SGHRS; CDR2 reads YFSETQ. The CDR3 runs 14 residues. V dropped 4 bases and J dropped 4; count of bases not matched to a gene: 7.

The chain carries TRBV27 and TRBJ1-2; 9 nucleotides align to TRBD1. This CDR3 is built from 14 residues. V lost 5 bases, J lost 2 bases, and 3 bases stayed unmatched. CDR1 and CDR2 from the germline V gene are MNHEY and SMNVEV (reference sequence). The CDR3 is CASSLGQGNYGYTF. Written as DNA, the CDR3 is TGTGCCAGCAGTCTCGGACAGGGGAACTATGGCTACACCTTC.

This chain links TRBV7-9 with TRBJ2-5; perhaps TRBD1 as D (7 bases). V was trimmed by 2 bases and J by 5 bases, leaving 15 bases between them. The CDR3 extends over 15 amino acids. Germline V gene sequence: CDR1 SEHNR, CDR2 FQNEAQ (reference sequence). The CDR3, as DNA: TGTGCCAGCAGCTTATCTGCCCCAGGGGGGGAGACCCAGTACTTC. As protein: CASSLSAPGGETQYF.

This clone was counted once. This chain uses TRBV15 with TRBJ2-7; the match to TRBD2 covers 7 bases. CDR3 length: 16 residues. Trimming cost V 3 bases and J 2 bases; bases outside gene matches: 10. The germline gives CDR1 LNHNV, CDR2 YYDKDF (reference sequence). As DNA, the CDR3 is TGTGCCACCAGCAGGGGGTCTCTAGCGGTTGCCTACGAGCAGTACTTC. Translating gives CATSRGSLAVAYEQYF. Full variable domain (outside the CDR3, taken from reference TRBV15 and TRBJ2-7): DAMVIQNPRYQVTQFGKPVTLSCSQTLNHNVMYWYQQKSSQAPKLLFHYYDKDFNNEADTPDNFQSRRPNTSFCFLDIRSPGLGDTAMYLCATSRGSLAVAYEQYFGPGTRLTVT.

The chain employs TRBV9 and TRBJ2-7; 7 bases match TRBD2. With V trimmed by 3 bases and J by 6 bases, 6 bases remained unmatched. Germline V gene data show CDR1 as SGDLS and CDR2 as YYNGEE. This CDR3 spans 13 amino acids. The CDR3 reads CASSAASSGEQYF. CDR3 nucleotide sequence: TGTGCCAGCAGCGCAGCCTCTAGCGGCGAGCAGTACTTC.